This is a list of T cell receptor beta chains from one sample in a study of OX40 agonist ivuxolimab in advanced cancers. The method was immunoSEQ multiplex PCR; TCRdb's version includes in-frame clones alone and lacks a portion of them. The sample consists of some 87,000 clones, about nine tenths of them appearing once. The starting material was CD4+ or CD8+ T cells sorted from blood, obtained in a trial of the OX40 agonist ivuxolimab. Every receptor here comes from an adult with an advanced solid tumor such as melanoma, head and neck, liver or kidney cancer. The CDR3 runs from the conserved cysteine through the conserved F or W. Fields, in order: D gene, V gene, CDR3 length, CDR3 protein. D genes are given only for firm matches.

d_call: .
v_call: TRBV12-5
cdr3_length: 18
cdr3_aa: CASGWGPLIGGANYGYTF

d_call: TRBD1
v_call: TRBV6-1
cdr3_length: 15
cdr3_aa: CASSLAGGSNQPQHF

d_call: .
v_call: TRBV19
cdr3_length: 19
cdr3_aa: CASSIGNKAARSSYNEQFF

d_call: .
v_call: TRBV5-6
cdr3_length: 14
cdr3_aa: CASSLTRQSYEQYF

d_call: TRBD1
v_call: TRBV19
cdr3_length: 16
cdr3_aa: CASSIGRTGVNEKLFF

d_call: .
v_call: TRBV7-9
cdr3_length: 12
cdr3_aa: CASSLWNTEAFF

d_call: TRBD1
v_call: TRBV18
cdr3_length: 18
cdr3_aa: CASSPPITRDRVKDTQYF

d_call: .
v_call: TRBV4-1
cdr3_length: 15
cdr3_aa: CASSPLWGGNTEAFF

d_call: .
v_call: TRBV30
cdr3_length: 15
cdr3_aa: CAWSTVTTAGNTIYF

d_call: TRBD2
v_call: TRBV5-4
cdr3_length: 14
cdr3_aa: CASSRSGRGYTQYF

d_call: TRBD1
v_call: TRBV5-1
cdr3_length: 16
cdr3_aa: CASSLEPGTGGNTIYF

d_call: .
v_call: TRBV19
cdr3_length: 17
cdr3_aa: CASSTGTRTYSNQPQHF

d_call: TRBD1
v_call: TRBV19
cdr3_length: 13
cdr3_aa: CASSMGQGARAFF

d_call: .
v_call: TRBV18
cdr3_length: 12
cdr3_aa: CASSLDNYGYTF

d_call: .
v_call: TRBV6-5
cdr3_length: 16
cdr3_aa: CASSSVRGGNTGELFF

d_call: TRBD1
v_call: TRBV19
cdr3_length: 15
cdr3_aa: CASSGGTGEFQPQHF

d_call: TRBD2
v_call: TRBV5-4
cdr3_length: 17
cdr3_aa: CASSSDLAGVGEETQYF

d_call: TRBD2
v_call: TRBV6-4
cdr3_length: 15
cdr3_aa: CASSLGTSGYNEQFF

d_call: .
v_call: TRBV14
cdr3_length: 14
cdr3_aa: CASSPLAVYNEQFF

d_call: TRBD1
v_call: TRBV2
cdr3_length: 13
cdr3_aa: CASRDRDLYEQYF

d_call: .
v_call: TRBV4-3
cdr3_length: 18
cdr3_aa: CASSQELGSGAHSYEQYF

d_call: .
v_call: TRBV10-3
cdr3_length: 13
cdr3_aa: CAISESGAGEAFF

d_call: .
v_call: TRBV7-9
cdr3_length: 13
cdr3_aa: CASSSQGATEAFF

d_call: TRBD2
v_call: TRBV30
cdr3_length: 14
cdr3_aa: CAWRLAGARETQYF

d_call: TRBD2
v_call: TRBV5-4
cdr3_length: 15
cdr3_aa: CASSRTSGGPYEQYF

d_call: .
v_call: TRBV6-4
cdr3_length: 15
cdr3_aa: CASSAGHGGRDIQYF